This T cell receptor beta chain was retrieved from a study of cytomegalovirus exposure and HLA in healthy donors. Study summary: Most donors, about 77% of some 400 genotyped, fell in the Caucasian-associated ancestry cluster. Study conclusions and caveats: No immune exposure information besides CMV serostatus was available. The study put roughly 160 TCR beta chains on its list as cytomegalovirus-associated.

To note about this clone: The antigen remains undetermined.

The CDR3 runs 11 residues. Trimming pared 4 bases from V and 10 bases from J, leaving 10 bases between. In germline, CDR1 is DFQATT, CDR2 SNEGSKA (reference sequence). The PCR contained 60 Vbeta and 13 Jbeta primers. The table came from immunoSEQ multiplex PCR; TCRdb's copy has only in-frame clones and leaves some out. Counted here are 100,000 to 150,000 clones, 80% occurring once; the ten biggest clones make up roughly 5%. The clonotype comes from a young man in good health and CMV-seronegative. Material: PBMCs. The chain links TRBV20-1 to TRBJ1-4; D unresolved. The CDR3 nucleotides read TGCAGTGCTACCGAGGGAAGAAAACTGTTTTTT. Its translation: CSATEGRKLFF.